This T cell receptor (beta chain) was identified during a study of T cell repertoires in cytomegalovirus infection. The overall study: Through public TCR beta signatures, both CMV infection and matching HLA type were indicated.

Findings and limits, study-wide: Clonotypes of TCR beta that were HLA-C-restricted and CMV-specific dominated the ex vivo response. Frequencies of public TCR beta families were cumulated, and this identified carriers of CMV plus the relevant HLA.

TCRdb itself ran the reads through MiXCR, one entry per CDR3 protein. The profile shows more than 400,000 distinct CDR3 sequences, approximately 25% of them singletons. This clonotype was seen just once. Its antigen is not known. Looked up from germline, CDR1 is LNHDA and CDR2 is SQIVND (reference sequence). This CDR3 region has 13 residues. V was cut by 3 bases and J by 9 bases, with 12 bases left in between. The genes are TRBV19 and TRBJ2-1, with a tentative D call TRBD2 (6 bases). The sample was PBMCs. This TCR derives from a human donor in good health (CMV status not recorded). Some clones in this sample may be carry-over from other donors' samples. The chain's CDR3 is CASSMVAAREQFF. The CDR3 DNA sequence: TGTGCCAGTAGTATGGTAGCGGCTCGTGAGCAGTTCTTC.